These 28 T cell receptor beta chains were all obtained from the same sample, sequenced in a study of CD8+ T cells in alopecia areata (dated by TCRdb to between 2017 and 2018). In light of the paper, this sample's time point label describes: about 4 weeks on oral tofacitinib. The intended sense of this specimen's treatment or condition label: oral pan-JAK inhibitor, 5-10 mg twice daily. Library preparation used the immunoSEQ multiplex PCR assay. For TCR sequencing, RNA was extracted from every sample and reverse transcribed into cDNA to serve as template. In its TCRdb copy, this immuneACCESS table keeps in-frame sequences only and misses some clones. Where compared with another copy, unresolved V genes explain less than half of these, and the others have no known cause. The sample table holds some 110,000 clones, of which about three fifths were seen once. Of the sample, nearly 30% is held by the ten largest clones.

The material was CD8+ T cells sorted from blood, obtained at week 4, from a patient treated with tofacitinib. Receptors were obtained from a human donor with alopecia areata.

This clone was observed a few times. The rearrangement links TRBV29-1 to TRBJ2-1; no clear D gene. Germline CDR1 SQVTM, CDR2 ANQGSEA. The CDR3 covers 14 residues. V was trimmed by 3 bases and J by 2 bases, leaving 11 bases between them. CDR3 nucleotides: TGCAGCGTTGACCCAGGACCTCCCTACAATGAGCAGTTCTTC. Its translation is CSVDPGPPYNEQFF.

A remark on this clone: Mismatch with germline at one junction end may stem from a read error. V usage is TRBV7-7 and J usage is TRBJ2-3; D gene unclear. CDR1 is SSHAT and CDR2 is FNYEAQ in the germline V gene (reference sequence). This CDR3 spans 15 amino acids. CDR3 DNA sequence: TGTGCTAGCAGCTTAGCCCCTGATCCCACAGATACGCAGTATTTT. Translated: CASSLAPDPTDTQYF.

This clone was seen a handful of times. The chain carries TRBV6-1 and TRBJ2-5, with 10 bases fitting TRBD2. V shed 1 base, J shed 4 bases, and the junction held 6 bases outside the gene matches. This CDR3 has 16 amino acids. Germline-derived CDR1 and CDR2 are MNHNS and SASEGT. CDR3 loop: CASSEGPGTSAETQYF. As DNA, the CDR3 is TGTGCCAGCAGTGAAGGCCCCGGGACTAGCGCAGAGACCCAGTACTTC.

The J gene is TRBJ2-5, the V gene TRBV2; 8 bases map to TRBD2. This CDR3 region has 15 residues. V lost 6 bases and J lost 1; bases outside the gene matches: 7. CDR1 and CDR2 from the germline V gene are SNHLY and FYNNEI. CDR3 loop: CASSSLSGTQETQYF. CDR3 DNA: TGTGCCAGCAGCTCTCTTAGCGGGACCCAAGAGACCCAGTACTTC.

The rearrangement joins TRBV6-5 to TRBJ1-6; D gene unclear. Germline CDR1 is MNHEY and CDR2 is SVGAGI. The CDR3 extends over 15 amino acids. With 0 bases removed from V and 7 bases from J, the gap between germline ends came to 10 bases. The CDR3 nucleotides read TGTGCCAGCAGTTACTCGGGCGGGGTCAATTCACCCCTCCACTTT. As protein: CASSYSGGVNSPLHF.

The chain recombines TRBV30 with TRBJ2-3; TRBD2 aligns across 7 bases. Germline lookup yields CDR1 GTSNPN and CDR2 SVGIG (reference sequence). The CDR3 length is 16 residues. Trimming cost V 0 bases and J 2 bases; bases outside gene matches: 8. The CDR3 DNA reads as TGTGCCTGGAGTGTACTTGAGCGGGGATACACAGATACGCAGTATTTT. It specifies CAWSVLERGYTDTQYF. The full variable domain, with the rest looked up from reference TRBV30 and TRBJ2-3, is SQTIHQWPATLVQPVGSPLSLECTVEGTSNPNLYWYRQAAGRGLQLLFYSVGIGQISSEVPQNLSASRPQDRQFILSSKKLLLSDSGFYLCAWSVLERGYTDTQYFGPGTRLTVL.

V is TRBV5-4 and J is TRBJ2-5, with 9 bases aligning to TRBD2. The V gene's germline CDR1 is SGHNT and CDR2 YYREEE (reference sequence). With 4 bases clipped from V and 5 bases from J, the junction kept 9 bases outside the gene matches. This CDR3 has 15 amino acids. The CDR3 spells CASSSLAGREETQYF. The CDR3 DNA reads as TGTGCCAGCAGCAGTCTAGCGGGGAGGGAGGAGACCCAGTACTTC.

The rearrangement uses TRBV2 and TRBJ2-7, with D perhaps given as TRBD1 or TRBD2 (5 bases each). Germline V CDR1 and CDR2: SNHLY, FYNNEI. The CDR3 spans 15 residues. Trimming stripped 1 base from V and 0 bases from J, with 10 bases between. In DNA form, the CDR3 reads TGTGCCAGCAGTGAAGTGGCAGGGAGCTCCTACGAGCAGTACTTC. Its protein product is CASSEVAGSSYEQYF. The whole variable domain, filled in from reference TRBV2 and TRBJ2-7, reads EPEVTQTPSHQVTQMGQEVILRCVPISNHLYFYWYRQILGQKVEFLVSFYNNEISEKSEIFDDQFSVERPDGSNFTLKIRSTKLEDSAMYFCASSEVAGSSYEQYFGPGTRLTVT.

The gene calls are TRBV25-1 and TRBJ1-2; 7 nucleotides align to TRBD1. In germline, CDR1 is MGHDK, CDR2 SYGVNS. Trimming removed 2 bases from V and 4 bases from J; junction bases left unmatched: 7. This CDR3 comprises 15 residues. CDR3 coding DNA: TGTGCCAGCAGTGAAAGGGACAGTGGCTTCTATGGCTACACCTTC. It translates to CASSERDSGFYGYTF.

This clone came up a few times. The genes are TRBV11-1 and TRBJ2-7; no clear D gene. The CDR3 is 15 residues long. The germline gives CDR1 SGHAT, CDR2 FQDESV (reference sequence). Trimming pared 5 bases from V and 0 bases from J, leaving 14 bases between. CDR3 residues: CASSAELTISYEQYF. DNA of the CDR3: TGTGCCAGCAGCGCCGAGCTTACGATCTCCTACGAGCAGTACTTC.

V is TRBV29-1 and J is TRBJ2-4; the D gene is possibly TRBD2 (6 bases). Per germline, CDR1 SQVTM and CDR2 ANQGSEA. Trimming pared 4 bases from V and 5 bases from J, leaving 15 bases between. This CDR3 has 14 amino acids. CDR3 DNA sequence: TGCAGCGTTGGTCCCTGGGAGGCCGAAAACATTCAGTACTTC. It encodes CSVGPWEAENIQYF.

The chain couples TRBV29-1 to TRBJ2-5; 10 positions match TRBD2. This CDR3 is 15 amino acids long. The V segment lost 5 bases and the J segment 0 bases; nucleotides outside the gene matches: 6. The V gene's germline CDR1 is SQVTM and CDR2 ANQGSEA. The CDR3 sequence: CSVLLAGDHQETQYF. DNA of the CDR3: TGCAGCGTTCTCCTAGCGGGGGACCACCAAGAGACCCAGTACTTC.

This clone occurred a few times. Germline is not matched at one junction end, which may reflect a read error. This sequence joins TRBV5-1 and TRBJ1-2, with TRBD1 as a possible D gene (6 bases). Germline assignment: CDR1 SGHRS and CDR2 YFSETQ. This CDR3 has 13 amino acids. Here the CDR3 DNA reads TGCGCCAGCAGTGGCAGGGGATTCTATGACTACACCTTC. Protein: CASSGRGFYDYTF. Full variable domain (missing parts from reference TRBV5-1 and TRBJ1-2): KAGVTQTPRYLIKTRGQQVTLSCSPISGHRSVSWYQQTPGQGLQFLFEYFSETQRNKGNFPGRFSGRQFSNSRSEMNVSTLELGDSALYLCASSGRGFYDYTFGSGTRLTVV.

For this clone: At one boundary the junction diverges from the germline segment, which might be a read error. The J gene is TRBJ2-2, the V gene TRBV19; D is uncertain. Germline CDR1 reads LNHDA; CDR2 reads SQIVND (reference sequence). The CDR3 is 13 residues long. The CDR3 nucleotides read TGTGCCAGTGAGGCTTCGAACGCCGGGGAGCTGTTTTTT. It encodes CASEASNAGELFF.

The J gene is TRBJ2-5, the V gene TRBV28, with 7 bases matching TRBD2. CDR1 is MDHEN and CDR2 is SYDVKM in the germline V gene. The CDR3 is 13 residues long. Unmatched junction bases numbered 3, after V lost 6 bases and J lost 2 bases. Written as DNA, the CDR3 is TGTGCCAGCAGCATTAGCGGGCAAGAGACCCAGTACTTC. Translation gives CASSISGQETQYF.

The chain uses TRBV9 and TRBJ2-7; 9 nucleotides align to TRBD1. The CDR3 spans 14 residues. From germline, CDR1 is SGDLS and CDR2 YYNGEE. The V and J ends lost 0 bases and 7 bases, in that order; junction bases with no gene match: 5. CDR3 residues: CASSVGGQGPEQYF. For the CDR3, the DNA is TGTGCCAGCAGCGTAGGTGGACAGGGGCCAGAGCAGTACTTC. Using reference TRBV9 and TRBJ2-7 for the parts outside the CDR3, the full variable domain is DSGVTQTPKHLITATGQRVTLRCSPRSGDLSVYWYQQSLDQGLQFLIQYYNGEERAKGNILERFSAQQFPDLHSELNLSSLELGDSALYFCASSVGGQGPEQYFGPGTRLTVT.

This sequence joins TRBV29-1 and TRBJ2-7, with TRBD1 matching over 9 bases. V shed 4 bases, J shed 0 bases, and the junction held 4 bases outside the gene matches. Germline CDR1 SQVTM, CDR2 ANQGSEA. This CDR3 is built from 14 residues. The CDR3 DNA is TGCAGCGTTGGCGACAGGGGGTCCTCCTACGAGCAGTACTTC. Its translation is CSVGDRGSSYEQYF.

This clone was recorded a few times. CDR3 loop: CSAYPERLGHSTDTQYF. The CDR3 DNA reads TGCAGCGCTTACCCTGAGAGACTAGGCCATTCAACGGATACGCAGTATTTT. The rearrangement uses TRBV29-1 and TRBJ2-3; a weak D match, TRBD2 (6 bases). This CDR3 region has 17 residues. V gave up 7 bases and J gave up 6 bases, with 29 bases separating them. The germline V gene encodes CDR1 SQVTM and CDR2 ANQGSEA.

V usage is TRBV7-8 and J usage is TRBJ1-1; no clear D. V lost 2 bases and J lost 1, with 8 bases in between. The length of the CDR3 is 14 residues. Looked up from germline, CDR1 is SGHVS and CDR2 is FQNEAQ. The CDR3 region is CASSLYSTNTEAFF. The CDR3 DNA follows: TGTGCCAGCAGCTTATACAGTACGAACACTGAAGCTTTCTTT.

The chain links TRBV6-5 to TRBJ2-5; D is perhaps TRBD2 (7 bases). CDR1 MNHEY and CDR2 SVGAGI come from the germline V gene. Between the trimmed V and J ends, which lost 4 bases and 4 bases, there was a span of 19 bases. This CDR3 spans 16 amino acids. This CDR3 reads CASSWGGGVSGETQYF. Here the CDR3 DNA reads TGTGCCAGCAGTTGGGGAGGGGGGGTGAGTGGAGAGACCCAGTACTTC.

CDR3 sequence reads: CASSFAGTSNYGYTF. In DNA form, the CDR3 reads TGTGCCAGCAGTTTTGCAGGGACCTCTAACTATGGCTACACCTTC. The chain combines TRBV28 with TRBJ1-2; possibly TRBD1 for D (5 bases). CDR1 is MDHEN and CDR2 is SYDVKM in the germline V gene. The CDR3 consists of 15 residues. The V end was cut by 3 bases, the J end by 0 bases, with 11 bases between.

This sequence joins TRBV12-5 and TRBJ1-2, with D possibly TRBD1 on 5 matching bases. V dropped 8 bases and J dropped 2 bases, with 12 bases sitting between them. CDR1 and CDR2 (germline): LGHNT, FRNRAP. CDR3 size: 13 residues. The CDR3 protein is CASSLGDNYGYTF. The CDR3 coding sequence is TGTGCTAGTTCCCTGGGGGACAACTATGGCTACACCTTC.

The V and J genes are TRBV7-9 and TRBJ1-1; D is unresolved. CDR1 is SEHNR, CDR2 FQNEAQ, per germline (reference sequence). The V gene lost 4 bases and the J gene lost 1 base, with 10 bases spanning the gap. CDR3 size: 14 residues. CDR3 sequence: CASSSHYPNTEAFF. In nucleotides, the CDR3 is TGTGCCAGCAGCTCCCACTACCCGAACACTGAAGCTTTCTTT.

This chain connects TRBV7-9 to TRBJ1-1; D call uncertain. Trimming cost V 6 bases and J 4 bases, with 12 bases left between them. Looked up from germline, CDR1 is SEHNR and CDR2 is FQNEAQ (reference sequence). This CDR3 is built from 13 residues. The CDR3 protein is CASRGDIITEAFF. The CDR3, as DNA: TGTGCCAGCAGGGGTGACATAATCACTGAAGCTTTCTTT.

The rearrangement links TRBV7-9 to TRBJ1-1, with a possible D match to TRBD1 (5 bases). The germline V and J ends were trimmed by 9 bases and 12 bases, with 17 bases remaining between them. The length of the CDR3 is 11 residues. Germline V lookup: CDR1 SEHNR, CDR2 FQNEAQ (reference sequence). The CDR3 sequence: CASAGGAGTFF. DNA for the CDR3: TGTGCCAGTGCCGGTGGGGCCGGTACTTTCTTT.

CDR3: CASSQAVRGYEQYF. The CDR3, as DNA: TGCGCCAGCAGCCAAGCCGTCCGGGGCTACGAGCAGTACTTC. This chain links TRBV4-3 with TRBJ2-7; tentative D call: TRBD2 (5 bases). V gave up 1 base and J gave up 3 bases, with 10 bases separating them. The V gene's germline CDR1 is LGHNA and CDR2 YSLEER. This CDR3 is 14 amino acids long.

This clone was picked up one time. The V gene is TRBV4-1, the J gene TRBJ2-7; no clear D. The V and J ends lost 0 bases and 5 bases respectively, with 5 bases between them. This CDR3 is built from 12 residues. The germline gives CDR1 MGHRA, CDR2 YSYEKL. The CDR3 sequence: CASSQDTHEQYF. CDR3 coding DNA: TGCGCCAGCAGCCAAGATACACACGAGCAGTACTTC.

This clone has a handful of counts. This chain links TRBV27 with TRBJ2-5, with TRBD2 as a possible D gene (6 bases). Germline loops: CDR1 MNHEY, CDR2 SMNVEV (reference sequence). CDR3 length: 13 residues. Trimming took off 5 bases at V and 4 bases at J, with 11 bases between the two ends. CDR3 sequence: CASSRRSGETQYF. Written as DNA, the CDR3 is TGTGCCAGCAGTCGACGTAGCGGAGAGACCCAGTACTTC.